A selection of T cell receptor beta chains follows, all from one sample in a study of early T cells in non-severe SARS-CoV-2 infection. From the 5' RACE reads, TCRdb called clonotypes with MiXCR, one entry per CDR3 protein. This sample yields tens of thousands of distinct CDR3 sequences, of which more than 13% are seen a single time; 4.1% belongs to the top ten. Sequencing was performed on whole blood, taken at baseline. These receptors came from an adult who was a healthcare worker with PCR-confirmed SARS-CoV-2 infection or an uninfected control (not recorded which). Each CDR3 is given with its conserved first and last residue. A D gene is named only where the DNA matches it firmly. Clone size, where shown, is once, few, many, or a class for clones that have expanded.

>TRBJ2-5|.|.|TRBV11-2
CASSLRRAQETQYF
TGTGCCAGCAGCTTAAGGAGGGCTCAAGAGACCCAGTACTTC
>TRBJ2-2|.|.|TRBV28
CASSLGQYTGELFF
TGTGCCAGCAGTTTAGGACAGTACACCGGGGAGCTGTTTTTT
>TRBJ2-7|.|.|TRBV5-1
CASSFFSGTNYEQYF
TGCGCCAGCAGCTTTTTTTCAGGGACGAACTACGAGCAGTACTTC
>TRBJ2-1|many|.|TRBV20-1
CSARGTVGDEQFF
TGCAGTGCTAGAGGGACAGTAGGCGATGAGCAGTTCTTC
>TRBJ1-1|few|.|TRBV2
CASKEGAEAFF
TGTGCCAGCAAGGAAGGGGCTGAAGCTTTCTTT
>TRBJ2-5|few|.|TRBV20-1
CSATLRAVHETQYF
TGCAGTGCTACCCTTCGGGCTGTTCACGAGACCCAGTACTTC
>TRBJ1-5|many|.|TRBV2
CASSLAGDQPQHF
TGTGCCAGCAGTCTCGCAGGGGACCAGCCCCAGCATTTT
>TRBJ2-4|.|.|TRBV27
CASGRRNIQYF
TGTGCCAGCGGTAGGAGAAACATTCAGTACTTC
>TRBJ1-2|many|.|TRBV19
CASSLPAGAYGYTF
TGTGCCAGTAGCCTTCCAGCCGGGGCCTATGGCTACACCTTC
>TRBJ1-1|few|.|TRBV11-2
CASSFATANTEAFF
TGTGCCAGCAGCTTCGCTACAGCTAACACTGAAGCTTTCTTT
>TRBJ2-7|few|TRBD1|TRBV4-1
CASSLVTGTGYEQYF
TGCGCCAGCAGCCTCGTTACCGGGACAGGGTACGAGCAGTACTTC
>TRBJ1-3|few|TRBD1|TRBV7-9
CASSYGQGDGNTIYF
TGTGCCAGCAGCTACGGACAGGGGGATGGAAACACCATATATTTT
>TRBJ2-1|.|.|TRBV10-3
CAISYSDLYNEQFF
TGTGCCATCAGTTACTCGGACTTATACAATGAGCAGTTCTTC
>TRBJ2-2|.|.|TRBV28
CASSQYSEMNTGELFF
TGTGCCAGCAGTCAGTACTCAGAAATGAACACCGGGGAGCTGTTTTTT
>TRBJ1-2|.|.|TRBV12-3/TRBV12-4
CASSFGQGQGYTF
TGTGCCAGCAGTTTCGGGCAGGGCCAAGGCTACACCTTC
>TRBJ1-1|.|.|TRBV29-1
CSVEDLRGTEAFF
TGCAGCGTTGAAGATCTCAGGGGCACTGAAGCTTTCTTT
>TRBJ2-7|few|.|TRBV21-1
CADPGGKGEQYF
TGTGCCGACCCCGGCGGAAAGGGCGAGCAGTACTTC
>TRBJ2-5|many|TRBD1|TRBV19
CASSRSGTGRETQYF
TGTGCCAGTAGCCGATCCGGGACAGGGCGAGAGACCCAGTACTTC
>TRBJ2-2|.|TRBD1|TRBV5-1
CASSFRSWDRPGELFF
TGCGCCAGCAGCTTTCGAAGCTGGGACAGGCCCGGGGAGCTGTTTTTT
>TRBJ2-1|few|.|TRBV29-1
CSVFRDGTYNEQFF
TGCAGCGTTTTCCGGGACGGGACCTACAATGAGCAGTTCTTC
>TRBJ2-2|few|.|TRBV7-3
CASSLTGDSYTGELFF
TGTGCCAGCAGCTTAACTGGGGACTCTTACACCGGGGAGCTGTTTTTT
>TRBJ2-3|few|.|TRBV10-2
CASSESRLASSTDTQYF
TGCGCCAGCAGTGAGTCTCGGCTAGCGTCTAGCACAGATACGCAGTATTTT
>TRBJ2-3|few|.|TRBV11-2
CASSLGREDTQYF
TGTGCCAGCAGCTTAGGCAGGGAAGATACGCAGTATTTT
>TRBJ2-7|few|.|TRBV13
CASSLDTSYEQYF
TGTGCCAGCAGCTTAGACACCTCCTACGAGCAGTACTTC
>TRBJ2-7|few|.|TRBV27
CASRTRGSGRHEQYF
TGTGCCAGCCGGACCCGGGGATCGGGCCGCCACGAGCAGTACTTC
>TRBJ2-7|few|.|TRBV5-8
CASSSSLGRSYEQYF
TGTGCCAGCAGCTCCAGTCTAGGCCGCTCCTACGAGCAGTACTTC
>TRBJ2-7|few|.|TRBV5-1
CASSFTSSYEQYF
TGCGCCAGCAGCTTTACCAGCTCCTACGAGCAGTACTTC
>TRBJ2-2|few|TRBD2|TRBV19
CASSHLTSENTGELFF
TGTGCCAGTAGTCACCTCACTAGCGAGAACACCGGGGAGCTGTTTTTT
>TRBJ2-7|few|TRBD1|TRBV2
CASRSGQGYEQYF
TGTGCCAGCAGGTCGGGACAGGGTTACGAGCAGTACTTC
>TRBJ2-1|many|TRBD2|TRBV20-1
CSARAGVEQFF
TGCAGTGCTCGGGCGGGGGTTGAGCAGTTCTTC
>TRBJ2-3|few|.|TRBV7-6
CASSSAHGSTDTQYF
TGTGCCAGCAGCTCCGCACATGGAAGCACAGATACGCAGTATTTT
>TRBJ2-1|.|.|TRBV12-5
CASGLHGGLNEQFF
TGTGCTAGTGGTTTACACGGGGGACTCAATGAGCAGTTCTTC
>TRBJ2-1|few|TRBD2|TRBV4-2
CASSQDAGGPVDNEQFF
TGTGCCAGCAGCCAAGACGCGGGGGGGCCAGTCGATAATGAGCAGTTCTTC
>TRBJ2-7|.|.|TRBV5-1
CASSFRGLTHEQYF
TGCGCCAGCAGCTTTCGGGGGCTTACCCACGAGCAGTACTTC
>TRBJ2-3|few|.|TRBV5-1
CASRWGGALEADTQYF
TGCGCCAGCAGGTGGGGCGGAGCCCTAGAGGCAGATACGCAGTATTTT
>TRBJ2-5|few|TRBD1|TRBV15
CATSNDREWATQYF
TGTGCCACCAGCAACGACAGGGAATGGGCGACCCAGTACTTC
>TRBJ2-5|.|TRBD2|TRBV20-1
CSARAGLAGRGQETQYF
TGCAGTGCTAGGGCGGGACTAGCGGGACGGGGTCAAGAGACCCAGTACTTC
>TRBJ2-5|few|.|TRBV7-9
CASNPRGIGTQYF
TGTGCCAGCAACCCCAGGGGAATCGGGACCCAGTACTTC
>TRBJ2-7|.|TRBD2|TRBV25-1
CASSEYMGGDHSYEQYF
TGTGCCAGCAGTGAATATATGGGAGGGGACCACTCCTACGAGCAGTACTTC
>TRBJ2-1|.|TRBD2|TRBV4-1
CASSQEQRGTSEQFF
TGCGCCAGCAGCCAAGAACAGCGGGGTACGTCTGAGCAGTTCTTC
>TRBJ2-3|many|TRBD1|TRBV20-1
CSAPGQGVDTQYF
TGCAGTGCCCCGGGACAGGGGGTAGATACGCAGTATTTT
>TRBJ1-2|.|TRBD1|TRBV10-3
CAIGAGQGARDGYTF
TGTGCCATCGGCGCCGGACAGGGGGCGCGGGATGGCTACACCTTC
>TRBJ2-6|few|.|TRBV14
CASSHLLNSGANVLTF
TGTGCCAGCAGCCACTTGTTGAACTCTGGGGCCAACGTCCTGACTTTC
>TRBJ2-6|.|.|TRBV19
CASSIIGSGANVLTF
TGTGCCAGTAGTATAATCGGATCTGGGGCCAACGTCCTGACTTTC
>TRBJ2-1|.|TRBD1|TRBV11-3
CASSWDRYNGQFF
TGTGCCAGCAGCTGGGACAGGTACAATGGGCAGTTCTTC
>TRBJ2-1|few|.|TRBV18
CASSSGGTDHNEQFF
TGTGCCAGCTCCTCAGGAGGGACAGACCACAATGAGCAGTTCTTC